What follows is one TCR beta chain and its context. The source of the sample is a study of T cells expressing NK-cell markers. TCRdb reprocessed the 5' RACE reads and stores each CDR3 protein as one record, lacking DNA. The table lists about 260,000 distinct CDR3 sequences. Germline lookup yields CDR1 LGHNA and CDR2 YNFKEQ. CDR3 length: 16 residues. The source is a woman aged 18 to 75 in good health. The chain is built from TRBV4-2 and TRBJ1-4; as DNA is missing, the TRBD1 call by TCRdb cannot be tested. Sequencing input: blood T cells: a sorted CD56 or NKG2C T cell subset, CD4+ or CD8+ T cells, or bulk PBMC T cells (not recorded which). This chain's CDR3 is CASSRTGTATNEKLFF.